Detailed here is one T cell receptor beta chain. The target antigen is unknown. One junction end disagrees with the germline gene, perhaps due to a read error. This record belongs to a study of tumor-infiltrating lymphocytes in primary liver carcinoma. About the study: Samples returned roughly 3.65 to 7.5 million productive TCRbeta reads, a yield that was similar across tissue types. General observations from the study: Whereas tumor region pairs overlapped more, tumor-adjacent and tumor-blood pairs overlapped less. Against blood, tumors held a significantly higher top-250-clone fraction (p = 0.039).

There are 16 residues in the CDR3. Germline CDR1 reads SGHKS; CDR2 reads YYEKEE (reference sequence). From roughly 20-30 mg of unsorted bulk tissue, DNA and RNA were co-extracted together. Priming with a constant-region primer yielded TCR beta cDNA from about 450 ng total RNA. Library construction for TCR beta comprised three nested multiplex PCR rounds performed with slightly modified ARM-PCR. TRBV1-TRBV30 forward primers paired with a C-beta reverse primer drove the first two PCR rounds, roughly 10 cycles each. TCRdb independently ran MiXCR on the multiplex PCR reads; one entry per CDR3 protein. The table shows 90,000 to 150,000 distinct CDR3 sequences, with roughly 70% occurring only once.

The V call is TRBV5-5, the J call TRBJ2-4; 8 positions match TRBD1. Sequenced material: tumor-adjacent normal liver tissue. The sequence came from a woman in her fifties or sixties with primary liver carcinoma and hepatitis B virus infection. The DNA of the CDR3 is TGTGCCGGCAGCTTGGAGGCAGGGGGCATTCCAGACATTCAGTACTTC. It encodes CAGSLEAGGIPDIQYF. The full variable domain, completed using reference TRBV5-5 and TRBJ2-4, is DAGVTQSPTHLIKTRGQQVTLRCSPISGHKSVSWYQQVLGQGPQFIFQYYEKEERGRGNFPDRFSARQFPNYSSELNVNALLLGDSALYLCAGSLEAGGIPDIQYFGAGTRLSVL.